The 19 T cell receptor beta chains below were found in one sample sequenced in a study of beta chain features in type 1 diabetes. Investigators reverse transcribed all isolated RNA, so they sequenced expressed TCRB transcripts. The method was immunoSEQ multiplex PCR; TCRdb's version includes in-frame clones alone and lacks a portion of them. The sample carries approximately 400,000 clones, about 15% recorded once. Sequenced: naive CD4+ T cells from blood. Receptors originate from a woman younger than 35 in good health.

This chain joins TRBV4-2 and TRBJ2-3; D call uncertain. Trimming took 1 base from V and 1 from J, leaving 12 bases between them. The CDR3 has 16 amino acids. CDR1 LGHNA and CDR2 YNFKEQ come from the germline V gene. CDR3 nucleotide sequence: TGTGCCAGCAGCCAAGCGGCTAGATCGGGCACAGATACGCAGTATTTT. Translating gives CASSQAARSGTDTQYF.

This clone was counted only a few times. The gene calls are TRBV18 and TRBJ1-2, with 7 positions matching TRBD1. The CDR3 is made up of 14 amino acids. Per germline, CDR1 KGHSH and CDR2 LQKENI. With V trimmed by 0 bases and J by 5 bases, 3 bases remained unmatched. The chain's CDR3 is CASSPPDRVYGYTF. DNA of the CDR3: TGTGCCAGCTCACCACCCGACAGGGTATATGGCTACACCTTC.

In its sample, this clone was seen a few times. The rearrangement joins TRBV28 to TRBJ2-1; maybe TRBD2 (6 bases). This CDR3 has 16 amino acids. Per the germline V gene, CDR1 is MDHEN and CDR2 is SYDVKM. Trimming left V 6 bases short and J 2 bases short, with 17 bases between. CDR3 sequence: CASSPSKRVAYNEQFF. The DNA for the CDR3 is TGTGCCAGCAGCCCCTCTAAGCGGGTCGCCTACAATGAGCAGTTCTTC.

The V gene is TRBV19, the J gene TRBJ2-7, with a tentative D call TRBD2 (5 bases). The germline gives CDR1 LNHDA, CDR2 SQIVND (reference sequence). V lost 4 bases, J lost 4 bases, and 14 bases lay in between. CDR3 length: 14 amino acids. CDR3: CASSTPGLLYEQYF. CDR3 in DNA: TGTGCCAGTAGTACCCCCGGACTTCTTTACGAGCAGTACTTC. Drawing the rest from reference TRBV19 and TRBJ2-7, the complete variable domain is DGGITQSPKYLFRKEGQNVTLSCEQNLNHDAMYWYRQDPGQGLRLIYYSQIVNDFQKGDIAEGYSVSREKKESFPLTVTSAQKNPTAFYLCASSTPGLLYEQYFGPGTRLTVT.

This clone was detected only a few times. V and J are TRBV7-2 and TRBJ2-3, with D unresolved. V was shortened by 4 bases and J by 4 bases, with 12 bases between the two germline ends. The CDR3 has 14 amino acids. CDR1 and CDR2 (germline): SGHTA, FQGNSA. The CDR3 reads CASSSAWRADTQYF. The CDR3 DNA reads TGTGCCAGCAGCTCGGCGTGGAGAGCAGATACGCAGTATTTT.

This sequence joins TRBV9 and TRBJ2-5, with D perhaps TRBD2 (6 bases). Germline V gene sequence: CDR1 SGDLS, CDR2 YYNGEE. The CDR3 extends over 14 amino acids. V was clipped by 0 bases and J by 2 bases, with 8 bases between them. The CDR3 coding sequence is TGTGCCAGCAGCGTAGCTCGGGGGCAAGAGACCCAGTACTTC. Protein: CASSVARGQETQYF.

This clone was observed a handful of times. The CDR3 region has the DNA TGTGCCTGGAGACCGGGACTAGCGTCCACCGGGGAGCTGTTTTTT. Translated, it gives CAWRPGLASTGELFF. The chain carries TRBV30 and TRBJ2-2; 10 nucleotides match TRBD2. The CDR3 is 15 residues long. Germline V gives CDR1 GTSNPN, CDR2 SVGIG (reference sequence). The V and J ends lost 3 bases and 4 bases, in that order; junction bases with no gene match: 5.

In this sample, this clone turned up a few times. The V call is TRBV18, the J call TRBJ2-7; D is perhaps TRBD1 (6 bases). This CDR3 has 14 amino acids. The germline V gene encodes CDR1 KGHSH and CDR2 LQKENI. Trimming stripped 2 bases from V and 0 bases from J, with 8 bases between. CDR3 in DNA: TGTGCCAGCTCACCAGGGACAACCTCCTACGAGCAGTACTTC. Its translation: CASSPGTTSYEQYF.

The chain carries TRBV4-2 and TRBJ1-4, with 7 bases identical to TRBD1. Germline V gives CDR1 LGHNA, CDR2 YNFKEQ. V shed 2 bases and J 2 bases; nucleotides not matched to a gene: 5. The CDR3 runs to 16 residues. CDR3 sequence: CASSQPTGATNEKLFF. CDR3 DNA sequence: TGTGCCAGCAGCCAACCTACAGGGGCTACTAATGAAAAACTGTTTTTT.

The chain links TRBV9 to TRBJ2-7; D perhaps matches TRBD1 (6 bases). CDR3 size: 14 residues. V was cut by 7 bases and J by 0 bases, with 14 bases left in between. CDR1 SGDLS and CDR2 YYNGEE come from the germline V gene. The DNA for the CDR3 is TGTGCCAGCCGCAGGGGTCTACACTCCTACGAGCAGTACTTC. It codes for CASRRGLHSYEQYF.

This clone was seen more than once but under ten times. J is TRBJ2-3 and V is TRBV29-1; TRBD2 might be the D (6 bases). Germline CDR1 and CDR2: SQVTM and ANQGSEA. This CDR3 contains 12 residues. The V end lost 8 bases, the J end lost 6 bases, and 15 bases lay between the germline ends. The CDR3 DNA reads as TGCAGCACCGGGACTGGGCCGGATACGCAGTATTTT. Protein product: CSTGTGPDTQYF.

CDR3 DNA sequence: TGTGCCAGCAGACGGGAGACCCTGAACACTGAAGCTTTCTTT. Its protein product is CASRRETLNTEAFF. The chain carries TRBV7-9 and TRBJ1-1; D gene ambiguous. The CDR3 loop spans 14 amino acids. V lost 6 bases and J lost 0, with 11 bases in between. CDR1 is SEHNR, CDR2 FQNEAQ, per germline (reference sequence).

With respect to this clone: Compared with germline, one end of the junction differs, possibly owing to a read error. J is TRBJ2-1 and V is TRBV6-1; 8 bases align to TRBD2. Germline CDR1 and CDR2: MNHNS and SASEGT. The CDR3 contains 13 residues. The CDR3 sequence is CAISEARSGKEFF. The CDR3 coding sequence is TGTGCCATCAGTGAGGCCCGTAGCGGGAAGGAGTTCTTC.

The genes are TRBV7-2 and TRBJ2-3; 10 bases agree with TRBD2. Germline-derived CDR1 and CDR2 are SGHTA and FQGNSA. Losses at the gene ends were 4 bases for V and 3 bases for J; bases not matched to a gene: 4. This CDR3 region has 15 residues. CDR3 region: CASSSQLAGTDTQYF. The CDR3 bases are TGTGCCAGCAGCTCGCAACTAGCGGGGACAGATACGCAGTATTTT.

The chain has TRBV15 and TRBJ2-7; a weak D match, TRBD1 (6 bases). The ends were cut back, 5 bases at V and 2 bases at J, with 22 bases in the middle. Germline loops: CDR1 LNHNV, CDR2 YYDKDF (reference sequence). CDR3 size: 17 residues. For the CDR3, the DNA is TGTGCCACCAGCCCCTTTAGGGGGAGAGTTGATACCTACGAGCAGTACTTC. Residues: CATSPFRGRVDTYEQYF.

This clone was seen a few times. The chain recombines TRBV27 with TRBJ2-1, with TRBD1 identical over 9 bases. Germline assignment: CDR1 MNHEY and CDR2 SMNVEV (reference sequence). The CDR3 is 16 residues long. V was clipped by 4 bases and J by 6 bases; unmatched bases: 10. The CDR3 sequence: CASSSTGTGKRNEQFF. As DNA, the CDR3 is TGTGCCAGCAGTTCCACCGGGACAGGGAAGCGCAATGAGCAGTTCTTC.

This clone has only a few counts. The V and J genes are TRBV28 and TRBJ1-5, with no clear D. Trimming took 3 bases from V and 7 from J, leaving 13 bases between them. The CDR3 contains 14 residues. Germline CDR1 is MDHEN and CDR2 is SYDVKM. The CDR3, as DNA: TGTGCCAGCAGTTTTGGCGGGGTAGGCCAGCCCCAGCATTTT. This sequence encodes CASSFGGVGQPQHF.

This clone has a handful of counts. This CDR3 reads CASSARAGITGELFF. DNA of the CDR3: TGTGCCAGCAGCGCGCGAGCGGGAATAACCGGGGAGCTGTTTTTT. V gene TRBV25-1 combines with J gene TRBJ2-2, with 7 bases lining up with TRBD2. CDR1 and CDR2 (germline): MGHDK, SYGVNS. The CDR3 consists of 15 residues. With V trimmed by 6 bases and J by 5 bases, 9 bases remained unmatched.

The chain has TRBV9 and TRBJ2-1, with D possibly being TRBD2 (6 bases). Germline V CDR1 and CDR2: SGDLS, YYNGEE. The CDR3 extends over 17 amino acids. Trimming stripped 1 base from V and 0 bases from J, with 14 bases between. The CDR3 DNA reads TGTGCCAGCAGCGTATCTAGCGCCCTTAGCTCCTACAATGAGCAGTTCTTC. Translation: CASSVSSALSSYNEQFF.